This TCR beta chain derives from a study of blood T cells in healthy people across ages. General study findings and limits: There was no known CMV status for donors, so expanded clonotype changes were possibly confounded.

Worth noting for this clonotype: Antigen specificity is unknown.

Russia was home to the donors, healthy Caucasian individuals aged roughly 6 to 90. The total RNA that was extracted per sample amounted to at least 5.5 micrograms. The germline CDR1 and CDR2 sequences are SQVTM and ANQGSEA. The CDR3 sequence is 13 residues long. J was trimmed by 0 bases and V by 4 bases; bases with no gene match: 3. A sample-barcoded 5' primer and a J-beta primer mix were used in a second PCR of roughly 7 to 11 cycles. A tag from a template-switch adaptor with 12 random nucleotides marked each cDNA molecule. TCRdb called the 5' RACE reads again in MiXCR, with one record for every CDR3 protein. The table has approximately 800,000 distinct CDR3 sequences, roughly 40% seen once.

The source is a man aged 18 to 30 in good health. This chain links TRBV29-1 with TRBJ2-7, with 7 nucleotides matching TRBD1. The specimen sequenced was blood. CDR3 region: CSVVGQSSYEQYF. The CDR3 bases are TGCAGCGTTGTGGGACAGAGCTCCTACGAGCAGTACTTC.